The rows below give T cell receptor beta chains drawn from one sample of a study of Ad26.COV2.S vaccination and SARS-CoV-2 variants. The repertoire was sequenced with immunoSEQ multiplex PCR; TCRdb's copy has only in-frame clones and lacks some. The sample has hundreds of thousands of clones; around nine tenths are singletons. The starting material was peripheral blood, obtained in a trial of Ad26.COV2.S vaccine versus placebo. Receptors originate from a person aged 18-60 years who received the Ad26.COV2.S COVID-19 vaccine or a placebo. Each CDR3 is given without its conserved first and last residue. Fields, in order: V gene, J gene, CDR3 protein.

V: TRBV27
J: TRBJ2-2
CDR3: ASDGTGGRELF

V: TRBV12-5
J: TRBJ1-4
CDR3: ASGLAPARGEKLF

V: TRBV5-1
J: TRBJ1-1
CDR3: ASSNGQGADTEAF

V: TRBV29-1
J: TRBJ2-7
CDR3: SVARRVSSYEQY

V: TRBV10-3
J: TRBJ1-2
CDR3: AISEGNYGYT

V: TRBV28
J: TRBJ2-1
CDR3: ASSLGTSGYNEQF

V: TRBV27
J: TRBJ2-5
CDR3: ASSPQGIQETQY

V: TRBV20-1
J: TRBJ2-3
CDR3: SVDTQY

V: TRBV9
J: TRBJ2-2
CDR3: ASSVLGTGPNTGELF

V: TRBV12-5
J: TRBJ2-5
CDR3: ASGLATGGDRQETQY

V: TRBV5-1
J: TRBJ1-1
CDR3: ASSKSGNTEAF

V: TRBV19
J: TRBJ2-1
CDR3: ASSIDPWNEQF

V: TRBV14
J: TRBJ2-1
CDR3: ASSPQQGARYNEQF

V: TRBV5-1
J: TRBJ1-2
CDR3: ASSSRGQGGVYGYT

V: TRBV19
J: TRBJ1-5
CDR3: ASSIPGLQPQH

V: TRBV12-3/TRBV12-4
J: TRBJ2-1
CDR3: ASSLGREQF

V: TRBV7-8
J: TRBJ1-1
CDR3: ASSLALANTEAF

V: TRBV28
J: TRBJ1-4
CDR3: ASMRAGEEANEKLF

V: TRBV30
J: TRBJ2-7
CDR3: AWSVGGSSYEQY

V: TRBV5-4
J: TRBJ1-1
CDR3: ASSLWTPMNTEAF

V: TRBV28
J: TRBJ2-7
CDR3: ASSLWTFIKEITYEQY

V: TRBV27
J: TRBJ2-5
CDR3: ASSLSGWGRGSRQTQY

V: TRBV7-9
J: TRBJ2-1
CDR3: ASSFEVAGVYEQF

V: TRBV5-1
J: TRBJ2-7
CDR3: ASSLVSGSLYEQY

V: TRBV28
J: TRBJ2-3
CDR3: ASSLRGASTDTQY

V: TRBV10-3
J: TRBJ1-5
CDR3: AIREGGNHQPQH

V: TRBV18
J: TRBJ2-7
CDR3: ASSPGRGAYEQY

V: TRBV18
J: TRBJ2-1
CDR3: ASSPGTSGIDEQF

V: TRBV25-1
J: TRBJ2-7
CDR3: ASSEGRASGSYEQY

V: TRBV3-1/TRBV3-2
J: TRBJ2-1
CDR3: ASSQVLGRENEQF

V: TRBV25-1
J: TRBJ2-7
CDR3: ASSDLYSYEQY

V: TRBV5-1
J: TRBJ1-5
CDR3: ASSLEDRGTPQH

V: TRBV14
J: TRBJ2-7
CDR3: ASSQVQGARTFYEQY

V: TRBV10-3
J: TRBJ2-7
CDR3: ATGDPTKTYEQY

V: TRBV5-8
J: TRBJ2-5
CDR3: ASSLAGQPQETQY

V: TRBV15
J: TRBJ2-2
CDR3: ATSVGLAGTGELF

V: TRBV9
J: TRBJ2-1
CDR3: ASSPHGTQNNEQF

V: TRBV11-2
J: TRBJ2-7
CDR3: ASSLFDRVYEQY

V: TRBV7-6
J: TRBJ1-5
CDR3: ASSLGAGGKSQH

V: TRBV7-9
J: TRBJ1-1
CDR3: ASSFLSDEDRAF

V: TRBV24-1
J: TRBJ1-2
CDR3: ATSGRIKGSADGYT

V: TRBV11-2
J: TRBJ2-1
CDR3: ASNLGRLVNNEQF

V: TRBV11-2
J: TRBJ2-1
CDR3: ASSLAGVSNEQF

V: TRBV11-2
J: TRBJ2-1
CDR3: ASSSIAGDKYNEQF

V: TRBV24-1
J: TRBJ2-2
CDR3: ATDGSPAGELF

V: TRBV27
J: TRBJ2-7
CDR3: ASRWTGDSYEQY

V: TRBV27
J: TRBJ1-2
CDR3: ASSSIDGIAGYT

V: TRBV4-1
J: TRBJ2-1
CDR3: ASSPTRVRVGNNEQF

V: TRBV5-4
J: TRBJ1-1
CDR3: ASRLQGMNTEAF

V: TRBV10-3
J: TRBJ2-5
CDR3: AISGGGETQY

V: TRBV2
J: TRBJ2-2
CDR3: ASSEERAGELF

V: TRBV7-7
J: TRBJ2-1
CDR3: ASSRHSDLAYNEQF

V: TRBV7-6
J: TRBJ1-1
CDR3: ASSFSTGWGTGYTEAF

V: TRBV27
J: TRBJ1-2
CDR3: ASSLSATNPYGYT